This is a list of T cell receptor beta chains from one sample in a study of CD8 T cells in Susac syndrome. In TCRdb, the immunoSEQ multiplex PCR reads were re-called with MiXCR into one record per CDR3 protein. The table shows 70,000 to 100,000 distinct CDR3 sequences, with approximately 96% occurring only once. The specimen was CD8+ T cells from PBMCs. Every receptor here comes from a human donor with Susac syndrome. The CDR3 runs from the conserved cysteine through the conserved F or W. The D gene is left open where the match is weak. Size values are once, few and many counts, or a class for expanded clones, and some rows have none.

size,V,J,D,CDR3,DNA
-,TRBV7-2,TRBJ1-4,-,CASSPGRENEKLFF,TGTGCCAGCAGCCCGGGCAGGGAGAATGAAAAACTGTTTTTT
-,TRBV28,TRBJ2-4,-,CASSSNREGAKNIQYF,TGTGCCAGCAGTTCGAACAGGGAAGGAGCCAAAAACATTCAGTACTTC
-,TRBV9,TRBJ2-5,-,CASSATGGEETQYF,TGTGCCAGCAGCGCAACAGGCGGAGAGGAGACCCAGTACTTC
-,TRBV30,TRBJ2-1,-,CAWSVGNEQFF,TGTGCCTGGAGTGTTGGCAATGAGCAGTTCTTC
-,TRBV18,TRBJ2-7,TRBD1,CASSPRTGVTYEQYF,TGTGCCAGCTCACCCCGTACAGGGGTCACCTACGAGCAGTACTTC
-,TRBV4-2,TRBJ1-4,-,CASSQQIDRPNEKLFF,TGTGCCAGCAGCCAGCAGATTGACAGACCTAATGAAAAACTGTTTTTT
-,TRBV29-1,TRBJ2-5,-,CSVEKPQETQYF,TGCAGCGTTGAAAAGCCTCAAGAGACCCAGTACTTC
-,TRBV28,TRBJ1-2,-,CASGIYGYTF,TGTGCCAGCGGGATTTATGGCTACACCTTC
-,TRBV30,TRBJ1-1,-,CAWSGATRAFF,TGTGCCTGGAGTGGGGCGACGAGGGCTTTCTTT
few,TRBV30,TRBJ2-7,TRBD1,CAWTWDRETYEQYF,TGTGCCTGGACCTGGGACAGGGAAACCTACGAGCAGTACTTC
medium-sized,TRBV10-3,TRBJ2-1,-,CAIRRGQYNEQFF,TGTGCCATCAGGCGGGGTCAATACAATGAGCAGTTCTTC
-,TRBV20-1,TRBJ1-1,-,CSAFVLTGYTEAFF,TGCAGTGCTTTTGTACTCACAGGATACACTGAAGCTTTCTTT
-,TRBV10-3,TRBJ1-5,TRBD1,CAIAGDRGPNQPQHF,TGTGCCATCGCTGGGGACAGGGGACCCAATCAGCCCCAGCATTTT
-,TRBV7-2,TRBJ1-2,-,CASSFHSNPNYGYTF,TGTGCCAGCAGCTTCCATTCGAACCCTAACTATGGCTACACCTTC
-,TRBV12-5,TRBJ2-6,-,CASGLPRAGANVLTF,TGTGCTAGTGGTTTGCCAAGAGCTGGGGCCAACGTCCTGACTTTC
-,TRBV5-1,TRBJ1-5,TRBD1,CASSLEGQGPNQPQHF,TGCGCCAGCAGCTTAGAAGGACAGGGCCCCAATCAGCCCCAGCATTTT
-,TRBV4-1,TRBJ1-6,-,CASSQGGSPLHF,TGCGCCAGCAGCCAAGGTGGTTCACCCCTCCACTTT
-,TRBV29-1,TRBJ1-1,-,CSVEGAANKGGGRAFF,TGCAGCGTTGAGGGGGCGGCGAACAAGGGCGGTGGTAGAGCTTTCTTT
-,TRBV2,TRBJ2-5,-,CASSENGEGEETQYF,TGTGCCAGCAGTGAAAATGGTGAGGGGGAAGAGACCCAGTACTTC
-,TRBV3-1,TRBJ2-6,-,CASSQDPRGGVGANVLTF,TGTGCCAGCAGCCAAGATCCCAGGGGTGGGGTCGGGGCCAACGTCCTGACTTTC
-,TRBV6-2/TRBV6-3,TRBJ1-5,-,CASSPQGSNQPQHF,TGTGCCAGCAGCCCCCAGGGAAGCAATCAGCCCCAGCATTTT
-,TRBV30,TRBJ2-1,-,CAWSVRGNEQFF,TGTGCCTGGAGTGTAAGGGGCAATGAGCAGTTCTTC
-,TRBV18,TRBJ2-3,TRBD2,CASSPTLAGGLDTQYF,TGTGCCAGCTCACCTACACTAGCGGGGGGTCTAGATACGCAGTATTTT